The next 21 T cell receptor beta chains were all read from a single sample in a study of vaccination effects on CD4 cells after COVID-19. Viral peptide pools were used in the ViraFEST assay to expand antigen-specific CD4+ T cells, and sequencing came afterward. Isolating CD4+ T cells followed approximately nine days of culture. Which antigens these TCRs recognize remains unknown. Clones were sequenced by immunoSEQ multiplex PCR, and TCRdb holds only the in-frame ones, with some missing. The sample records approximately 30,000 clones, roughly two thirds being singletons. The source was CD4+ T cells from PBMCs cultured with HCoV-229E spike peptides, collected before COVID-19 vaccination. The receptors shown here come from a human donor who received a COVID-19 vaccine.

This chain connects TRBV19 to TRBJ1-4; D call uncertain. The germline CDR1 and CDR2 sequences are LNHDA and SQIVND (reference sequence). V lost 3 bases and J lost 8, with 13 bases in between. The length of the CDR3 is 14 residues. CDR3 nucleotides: TGTGCCAGTAGTATTAGCCTCCGTGGCGAAAAACTGTTTTTT. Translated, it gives CASSISLRGEKLFF.

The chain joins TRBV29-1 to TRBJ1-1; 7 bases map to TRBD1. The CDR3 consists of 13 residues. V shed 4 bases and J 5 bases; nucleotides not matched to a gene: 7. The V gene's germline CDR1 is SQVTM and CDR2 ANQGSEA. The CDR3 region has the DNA TGCAGCGTTGCTTACAGGGGAGAGACTGAAGCTTTCTTT. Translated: CSVAYRGETEAFF. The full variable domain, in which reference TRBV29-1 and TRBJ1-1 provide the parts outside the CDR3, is SAVISQKPSRDICQRGTSLTIQCQVDSQVTMMFWYRQQPGQSLTLIATANQGSEATYESGFVIDKFPISRPNLTFSTLTVSNMSPEDSSIYLCSVAYRGETEAFFGQGTRLTVV.

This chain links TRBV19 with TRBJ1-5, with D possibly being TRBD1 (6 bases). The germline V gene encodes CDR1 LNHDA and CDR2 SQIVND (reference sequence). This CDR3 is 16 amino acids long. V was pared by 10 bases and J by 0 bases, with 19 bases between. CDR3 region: CATVGATGPSNQPQHF. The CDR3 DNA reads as TGTGCCACAGTAGGGGCGACAGGACCTAGCAATCAGCCCCAGCATTTT. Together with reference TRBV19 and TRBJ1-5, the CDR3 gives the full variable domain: DGGITQSPKYLFRKEGQNVTLSCEQNLNHDAMYWYRQDPGQGLRLIYYSQIVNDFQKGDIAEGYSVSREKKESFPLTVTSAQKNPTAFYLCATVGATGPSNQPQHFGDGTRLSIL.

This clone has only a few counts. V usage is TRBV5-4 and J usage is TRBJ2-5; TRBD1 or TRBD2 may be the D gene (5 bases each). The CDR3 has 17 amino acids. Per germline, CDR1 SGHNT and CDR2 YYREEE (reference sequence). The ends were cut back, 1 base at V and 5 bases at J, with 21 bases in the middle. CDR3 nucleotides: TGTGCCAGCAGCTTGAAGAGGGGTCGTATATCCGCTGAGACCCAGTACTTC. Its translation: CASSLKRGRISAETQYF.

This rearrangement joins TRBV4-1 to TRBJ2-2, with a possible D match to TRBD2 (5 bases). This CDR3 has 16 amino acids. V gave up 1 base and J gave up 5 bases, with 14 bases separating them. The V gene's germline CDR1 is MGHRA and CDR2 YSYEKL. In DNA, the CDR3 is TGCGCCAGCAGCCAAGTCCTGAGGGCTCGGACCGGGGAGCTGTTTTTT. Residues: CASSQVLRARTGELFF.

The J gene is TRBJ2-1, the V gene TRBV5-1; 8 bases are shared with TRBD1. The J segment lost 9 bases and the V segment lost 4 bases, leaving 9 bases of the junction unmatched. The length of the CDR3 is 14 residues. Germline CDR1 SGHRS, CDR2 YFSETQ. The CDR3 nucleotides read TGCGCCAGCAGCCCCAGGACAGGGTCGCTTGAGCAGTTCTTC. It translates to CASSPRTGSLEQFF.

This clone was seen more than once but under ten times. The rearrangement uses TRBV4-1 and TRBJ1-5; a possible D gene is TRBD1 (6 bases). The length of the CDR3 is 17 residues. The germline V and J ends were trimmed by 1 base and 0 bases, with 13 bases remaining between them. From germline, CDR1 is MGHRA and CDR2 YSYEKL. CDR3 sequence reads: CASSQGAGVYSNQPQHF. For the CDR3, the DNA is TGCGCCAGCAGCCAAGGGGCAGGGGTCTATAGCAATCAGCCCCAGCATTTT.

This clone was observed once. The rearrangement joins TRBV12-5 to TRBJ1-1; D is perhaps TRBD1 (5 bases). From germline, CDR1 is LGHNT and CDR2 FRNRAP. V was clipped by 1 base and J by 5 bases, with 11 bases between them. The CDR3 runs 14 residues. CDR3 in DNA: TGTGCTAGTGGTTTGGGGCAGGGCGGGACTGAAGCTTTCTTT. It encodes CASGLGQGGTEAFF.

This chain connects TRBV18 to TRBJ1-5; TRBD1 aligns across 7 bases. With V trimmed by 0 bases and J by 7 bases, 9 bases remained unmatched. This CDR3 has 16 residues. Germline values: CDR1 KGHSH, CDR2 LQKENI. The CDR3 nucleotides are TGTGCCAGCTCACCACCGGGACAGCCGTCTGGACAGCCCCAGCATTTT. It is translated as CASSPPGQPSGQPQHF.

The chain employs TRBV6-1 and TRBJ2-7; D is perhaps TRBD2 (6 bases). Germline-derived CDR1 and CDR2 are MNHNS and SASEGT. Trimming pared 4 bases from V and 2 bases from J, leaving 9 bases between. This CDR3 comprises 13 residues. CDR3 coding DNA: TGTGCCAGCAGTGTAGCGGAGGCCTACGAGCAGTACTTC. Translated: CASSVAEAYEQYF.

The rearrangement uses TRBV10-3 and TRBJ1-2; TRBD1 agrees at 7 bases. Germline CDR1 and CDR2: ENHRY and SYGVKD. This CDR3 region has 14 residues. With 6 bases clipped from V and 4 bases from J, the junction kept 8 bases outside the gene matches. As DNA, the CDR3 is TGTGCCATCAGAGGGAATGACAGGGCCTATGGCTACACCTTC. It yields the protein CAIRGNDRAYGYTF.

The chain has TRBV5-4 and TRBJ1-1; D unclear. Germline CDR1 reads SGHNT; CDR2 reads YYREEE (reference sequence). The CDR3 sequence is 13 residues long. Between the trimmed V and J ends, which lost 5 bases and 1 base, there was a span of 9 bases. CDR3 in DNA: TGTGCCAGCAGTATAGAGAGGAACACTGAAGCTTTCTTT. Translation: CASSIERNTEAFF.

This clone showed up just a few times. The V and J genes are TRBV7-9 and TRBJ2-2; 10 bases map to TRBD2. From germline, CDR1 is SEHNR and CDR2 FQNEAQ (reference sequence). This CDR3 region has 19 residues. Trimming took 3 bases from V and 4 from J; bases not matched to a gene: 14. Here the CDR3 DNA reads TGTGCCAGCAGCTTTGGACTAGCGGTGACGAGAACGGGCACCGGGGAGCTGTTTTTT. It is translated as CASSFGLAVTRTGTGELFF.

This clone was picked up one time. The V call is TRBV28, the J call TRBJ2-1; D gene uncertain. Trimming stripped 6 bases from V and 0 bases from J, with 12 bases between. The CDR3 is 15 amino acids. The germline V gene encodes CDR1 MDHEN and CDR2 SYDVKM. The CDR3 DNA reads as TGTGCCAGCAGAAAGAGCTGGAGCTCCTACAATGAGCAGTTCTTC. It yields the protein CASRKSWSSYNEQFF.

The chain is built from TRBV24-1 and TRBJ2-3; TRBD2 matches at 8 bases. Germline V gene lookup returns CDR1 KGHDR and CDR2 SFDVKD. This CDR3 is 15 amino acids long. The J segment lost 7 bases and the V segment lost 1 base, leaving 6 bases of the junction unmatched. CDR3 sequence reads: CATSDFAGGLNTQYF. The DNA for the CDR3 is TGTGCCACCAGTGATTTCGCGGGAGGCTTAAATACGCAGTATTTT.

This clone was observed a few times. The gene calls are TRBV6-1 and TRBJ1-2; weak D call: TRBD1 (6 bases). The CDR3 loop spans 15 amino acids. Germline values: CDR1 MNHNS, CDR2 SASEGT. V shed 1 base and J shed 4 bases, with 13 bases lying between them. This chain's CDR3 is CASSEGIQGLYGYTF. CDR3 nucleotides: TGTGCCAGCAGTGAAGGCATACAGGGTCTCTATGGCTACACCTTC.

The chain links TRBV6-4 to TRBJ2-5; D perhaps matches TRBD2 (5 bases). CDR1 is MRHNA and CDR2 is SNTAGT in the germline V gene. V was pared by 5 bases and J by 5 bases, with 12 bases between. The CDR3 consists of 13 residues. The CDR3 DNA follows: TGTGCCAGCAGTAAGAATCCGGGGGAGACCCAGTACTTC. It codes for CASSKNPGETQYF.

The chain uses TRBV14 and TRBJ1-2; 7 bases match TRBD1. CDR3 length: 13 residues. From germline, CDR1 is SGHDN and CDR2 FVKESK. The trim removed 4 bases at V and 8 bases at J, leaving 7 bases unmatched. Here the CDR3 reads CASSPDRAWGYTF. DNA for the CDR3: TGTGCCAGCAGCCCTGACAGGGCCTGGGGCTACACCTTC. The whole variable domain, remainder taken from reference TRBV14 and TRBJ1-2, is EAGVTQFPSHSVIEKGQTVTLRCDPISGHDNLYWYRRVMGKEIKFLLHFVKESKQDESGMPNNRFLAERTGGTYSTLKVQPAELEDSGVYFCASSPDRAWGYTFGSGTRLTVV.

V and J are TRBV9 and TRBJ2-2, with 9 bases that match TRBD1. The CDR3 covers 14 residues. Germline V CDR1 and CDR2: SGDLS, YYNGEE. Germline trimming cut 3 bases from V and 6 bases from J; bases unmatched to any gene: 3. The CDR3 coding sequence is TGTGCCAGCAGCGACAACAGGGGGCCCGGGGAGCTGTTTTTT. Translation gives CASSDNRGPGELFF.

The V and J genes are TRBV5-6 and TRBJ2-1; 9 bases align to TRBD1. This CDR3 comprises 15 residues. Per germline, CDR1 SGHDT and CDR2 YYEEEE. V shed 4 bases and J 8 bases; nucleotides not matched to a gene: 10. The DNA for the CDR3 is TGTGCCAGCAGCCCCGCCCCCGACAGGGGGTATGAGCAGTTCTTC. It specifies CASSPAPDRGYEQFF.

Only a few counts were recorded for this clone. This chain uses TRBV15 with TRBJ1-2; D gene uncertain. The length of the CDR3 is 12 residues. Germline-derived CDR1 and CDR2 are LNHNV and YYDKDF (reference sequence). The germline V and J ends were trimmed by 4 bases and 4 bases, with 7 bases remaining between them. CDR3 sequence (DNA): TGTGCCACCAGCATAGACACCTATGGCTACACCTTC. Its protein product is CATSIDTYGYTF.